This TCR beta chain was profiled in a study of cytomegalovirus exposure and HLA in healthy donors. Broader study findings: What a later analysis showed was that several of the most significant clusters appeared linked to common viral pathogens. Association of a missense DCLRE1C variant with TCR beta V- and J-gene trimming was reported in a later analysis.

The germline CDR1 and CDR2 sequences are SGHAT and FQNNGV. The length of the CDR3 is 12 residues. A multiplex PCR was run with 60 Vbeta primers and 13 Jbeta primers. Method: immunoSEQ multiplex PCR; TCRdb's copy keeps in-frame clones and lacks some. The repertoire holds approximately 130,000 clones, with around four fifths as singletons. These donors counted as nominally healthy when sampled, but unrecorded immune exposures were likely. In regard to this clone: Its matching antigen is unknown. The germline gene is not matched at one end of the junction; a read error may be the cause.

This clonotype originated in a man aged 40-55 years in good health and CMV-seronegative. The chain links TRBV11-2 to TRBJ1-1, with D possibly being TRBD1 (6 bases). The specimen was PBMCs. CDR3 region: CASSSTGLHTPF. In DNA form, the CDR3 reads TGTGCCAGCAGCTCAACAGGGTTACACACTCCGTTT. Full variable domain (rest looked up from reference TRBV11-2 and TRBJ1-1): EAGVAQSPRYKIIEKRQSVAFWCNPISGHATLYWYQQILGQGPKLLIQFQNNGVVDDSQLPKDRFSAERLKGVDSTLKIQPAKLEDSAVYLCASSSTGLHTPFGQGTRLTVV.